This T cell receptor (beta chain) was sequenced during a study of blood T cell repertoires in COVID-19. Sequencing was performed with immunoSEQ multiplex PCR; in TCRdb, only in-frame clones are kept and a portion is missing. This repertoire shows more than 200,000 clones, roughly 85% found once; its top ten account for 2.5%. Trimming took 4 bases from V and 0 from J, leaving 14 bases between them. The CDR3 has 16 amino acids. Germline assignment: CDR1 LGHNA and CDR2 YSLEER. Source material: peripheral blood. The chain has TRBV4-3 and TRBJ2-3, with D maybe TRBD2 (5 bases). This clonotype was sampled from a woman aged 40-49 years with active or convalescent COVID-19. The CDR3 nucleotides are TGCGCCAGCAGCCTCGGACTGGGTACTAGCACAGATACGCAGTATTTT. Translation gives CASSLGLGTSTDTQYF.